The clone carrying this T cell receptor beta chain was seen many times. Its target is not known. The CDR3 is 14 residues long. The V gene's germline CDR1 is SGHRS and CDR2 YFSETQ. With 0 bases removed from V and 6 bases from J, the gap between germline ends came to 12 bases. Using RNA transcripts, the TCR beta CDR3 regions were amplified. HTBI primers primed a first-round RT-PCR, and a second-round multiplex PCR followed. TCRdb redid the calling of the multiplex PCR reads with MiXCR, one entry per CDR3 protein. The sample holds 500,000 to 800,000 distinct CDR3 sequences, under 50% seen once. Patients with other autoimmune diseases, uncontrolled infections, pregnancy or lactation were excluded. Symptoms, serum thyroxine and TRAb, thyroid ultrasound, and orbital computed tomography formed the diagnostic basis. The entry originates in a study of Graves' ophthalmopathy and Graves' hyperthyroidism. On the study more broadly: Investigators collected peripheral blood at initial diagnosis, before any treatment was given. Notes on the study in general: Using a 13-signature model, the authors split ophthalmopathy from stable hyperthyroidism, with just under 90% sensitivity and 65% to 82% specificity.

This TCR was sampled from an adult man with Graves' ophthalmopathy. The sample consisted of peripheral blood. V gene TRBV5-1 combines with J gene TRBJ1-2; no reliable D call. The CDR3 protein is CASSLARQIDGYTF. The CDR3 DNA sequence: TGCGCCAGCAGCTTGGCCCGCCAGATCGATGGCTACACCTTC.